Below, 11 T cell receptor beta chains from the same sample are listed, as sequenced in a study of T cells after yellow fever vaccination. From the 5' RACE reads, TCRdb called clonotypes with MiXCR, one entry per CDR3 protein. Of approximately 32,000 distinct CDR3 sequences listed, 6.5% to 8% are singletons. Sequenced here: PBMCs, either bulk or a sorted T-cell subset (CD4+, CD8+, memory, or dextramer-sorted; not recorded which), sampled on the day of the first yellow fever vaccination. These receptors originate from a man between 18 and 35 years old who received the YFV17D yellow fever vaccine.

This clonotype was seen at least ten times. This chain links TRBV19 with TRBJ2-1; D is perhaps TRBD1 or TRBD2 (5 bases each). The germline V gene has CDR1 LNHDA and CDR2 SQIVND (reference sequence). V was trimmed by 6 bases and J by 8 bases, leaving 17 bases between them. The CDR3 length is 14 residues. CDR3 in DNA: TGTGCCAGTAGGCACCCGGGACCGAGGGATGAGCAGTTCTTC. Its translation: CASRHPGPRDEQFF.

Many counts were recorded for this clonotype. The CDR3 protein is CASSDLGLAARAKNIQYF. CDR3 coding DNA: TGTGCCAGCAGTGATTTGGGACTAGCGGCTAGAGCCAAAAACATTCAGTACTTC. The chain uses TRBV2 and TRBJ2-4, with 11 bases fitting TRBD2. Per the germline V gene, CDR1 is SNHLY and CDR2 is FYNNEI. The CDR3 consists of 18 residues. V gave up 3 bases and J gave up 0 bases; unmatched junction bases: 7.

The sample holds many counts of this clonotype. The gene calls are TRBV7-2 and TRBJ2-7; 9 bases map to TRBD2. Trimming cost V 3 bases and J 3 bases; bases outside gene matches: 6. CDR1 is SGHTA and CDR2 is FQGNSA in the germline V gene. The CDR3 consists of 15 residues. The CDR3 DNA is TGTGCCAGCAGCTTTAGCGGGGGACCGTTCTACGAGCAGTACGTC. Protein product: CASSFSGGPFYEQYV.

This clonotype showed up many times. The chain recombines TRBV7-2 with TRBJ2-3; D perhaps matches TRBD2 (7 bases). Trimming pared 0 bases from V and 5 bases from J, leaving 18 bases between. CDR1 is SGHTA, CDR2 FQGNSA, per germline. This CDR3 is 17 amino acids long. CDR3 residues: CASSLAGWGGRKDTQYF. CDR3 bases: TGTGCCAGCAGCTTAGCGGGATGGGGGGGGCGCAAAGATACGCAGTATTTT.

This clonotype came up many times. The chain carries TRBV5-5 and TRBJ2-3; D is unresolved. The V gene lost 1 base and the J gene lost 2 bases, with 14 bases spanning the gap. The CDR3 spans 16 residues. Germline CDR1 and CDR2: SGHKS and YYEKEE (reference sequence). The CDR3 loop is CASSLSGSAYTDTQYF. CDR3 DNA sequence: TGTGCCAGCAGCTTGTCCGGATCCGCCTACACAGATACGCAGTATTTT.

This clonotype was recorded at least ten times. The V and J genes are TRBV3-1 and TRBJ1-1; D ambiguous. Germline CDR1 reads LGHDT; CDR2 reads YNNKEL (reference sequence). V was pared by 1 base and J by 1 base, with 7 bases between. The CDR3 is 14 amino acids. CDR3: CASSQGHSNTEAFF. CDR3 DNA: TGTGCCAGCAGCCAAGGCCACTCGAACACTGAAGCTTTCTTT.

This clonotype was detected ten times or more. This sequence joins TRBV12-3 or TRBV12-4 and TRBJ2-2; 7 bases fit TRBD1. Unmatched junction bases numbered 14, after V lost 6 bases and J lost 7 bases. The CDR3 sequence is 16 residues long. This CDR3 is CASSPREGAFGGELFF. The CDR3 DNA reads as TGTGCCAGCAGCCCCCGAGAGGGGGCCTTCGGCGGGGAGCTGTTTTTT.

Many counts were recorded for this clonotype. The chain links TRBV20-1 to TRBJ2-3, with D unresolved. The CDR3 has 13 amino acids. CDR1 DFQATT and CDR2 SNEGSKA come from the germline V gene (reference sequence). V lost 0 bases, J lost 1 base, and 5 bases lay in between. The CDR3 reads CSAREWGTDTQYF. For the CDR3, the DNA is TGCAGTGCTAGAGAGTGGGGCACAGATACGCAGTATTTT.

The rearrangement links TRBV6-4 to TRBJ2-7; 10 positions agree with TRBD2. Trimming took 0 bases from V and 5 from J; bases not matched to a gene: 13. Looked up from germline, CDR1 is MRHNA and CDR2 is SNTAGT. The CDR3 runs to 18 residues. The chain's CDR3 is CASSDSTASGGLKHEQYV. The DNA of the CDR3 is TGTGCCAGCAGTGACTCGACGGCTAGCGGGGGCCTTAAGCACGAGCAGTACGTC.

This clonotype showed up just a few times. The chain combines TRBV18 with TRBJ2-3; 13 bases align to TRBD2. The germline CDR1 and CDR2 sequences are KGHSH and LQKENI. V trimming: 1 base; J trimming: 6 bases; junction bases outside the gene matches: 4. This CDR3 spans 16 amino acids. The DNA of the CDR3 is TGTGCCAGCTCACCACGGACTAGCGGGAGTGGTGATACGCAGTATTTT. This translates into CASSPRTSGSGDTQYF.

This clonotype was detected ten times or more. The chain carries TRBV7-9 and TRBJ1-4, with 9 nucleotides matching TRBD1. The CDR3 is 15 residues long. The trim removed 4 bases at V and 6 bases at J, leaving 6 bases unmatched. Germline CDR1 SEHNR, CDR2 FQNEAQ (reference sequence). The CDR3 DNA reads TGTGCCAGCAGCTACCAACAGGGGGCCGATGAAAAACTGTTTTTT. This translates into CASSYQQGADEKLFF. Using reference TRBV7-9 and TRBJ1-4 for the parts outside the CDR3, the full variable domain is DTGVSQNPRHKITKRGQNVTFRCDPISEHNRLYWYRQTLGQGPEFLTYFQNEAQLEKSRLLSDRFSAERPKGSFSTLEIQRTEQGDSAMYLCASSYQQGADEKLFFGSGTQLSVL.